This T cell receptor beta chain came from a study of blood T cells in healthy people across ages. A second PCR of roughly 7 to 11 cycles used a sample-barcoded 5' primer and a J-beta primer mix. One entry per CDR3 protein, called by TCRdb with MiXCR from the 5' RACE reads. The sample includes 1,800,000 or so distinct CDR3 sequences, 35% to 50% of them seen just once. Germline CDR1 DFQATT, CDR2 SNEGSKA (reference sequence). The CDR3 is 14 residues long. The J segment lost 7 bases and the V segment lost 4 bases, leaving 13 bases of the junction unmatched. What was sequenced was blood. J is TRBJ2-7 and V is TRBV20-1, with 7 bases that match TRBD1. The TCR comes from a human donor in good health. The DNA for the CDR3 is TGCAGTGCTACAACAACACAGGGGTTGAGAGAGCAGTACTTC. Its translation: CSATTTQGLREQYF.